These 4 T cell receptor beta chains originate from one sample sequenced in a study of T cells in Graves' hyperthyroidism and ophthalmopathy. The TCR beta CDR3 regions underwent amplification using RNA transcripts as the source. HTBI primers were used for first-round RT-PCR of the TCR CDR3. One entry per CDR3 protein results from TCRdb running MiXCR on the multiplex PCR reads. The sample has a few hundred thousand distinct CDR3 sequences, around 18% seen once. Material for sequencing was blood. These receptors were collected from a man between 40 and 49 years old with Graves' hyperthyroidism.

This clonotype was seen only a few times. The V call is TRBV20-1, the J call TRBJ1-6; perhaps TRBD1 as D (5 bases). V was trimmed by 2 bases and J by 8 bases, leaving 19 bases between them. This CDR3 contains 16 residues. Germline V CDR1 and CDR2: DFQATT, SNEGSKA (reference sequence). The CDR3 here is CSARKIGATDYSPLHF. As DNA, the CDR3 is TGCAGTGCTAGAAAAATCGGGGCGACTGACTATTCACCCCTCCACTTT.

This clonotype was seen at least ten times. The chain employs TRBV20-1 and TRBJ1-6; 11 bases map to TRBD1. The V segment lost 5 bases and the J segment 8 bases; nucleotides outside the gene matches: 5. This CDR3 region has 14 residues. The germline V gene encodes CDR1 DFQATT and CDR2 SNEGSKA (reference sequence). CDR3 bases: TGCAGTGCTGGGTGGACAGGGGGCGATTCACCCCTCCACTTT. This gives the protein CSAGWTGGDSPLHF.

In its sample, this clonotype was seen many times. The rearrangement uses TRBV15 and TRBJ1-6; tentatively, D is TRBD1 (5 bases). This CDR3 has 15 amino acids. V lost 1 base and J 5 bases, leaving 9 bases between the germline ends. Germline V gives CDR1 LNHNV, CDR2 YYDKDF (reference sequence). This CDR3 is CATSRGTLNNSPLHF. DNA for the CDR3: TGTGCCACCAGCAGAGGGACATTAAATAATTCACCCCTCCACTTT.

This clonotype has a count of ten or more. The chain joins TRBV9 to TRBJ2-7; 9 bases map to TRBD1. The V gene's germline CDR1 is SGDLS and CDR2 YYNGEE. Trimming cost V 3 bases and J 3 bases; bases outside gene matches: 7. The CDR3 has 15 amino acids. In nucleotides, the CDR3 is TGTGCCAGCAGCGAGGGGACAGGGAGAGGCTACGAGCAGTACTTC. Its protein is CASSEGTGRGYEQYF.